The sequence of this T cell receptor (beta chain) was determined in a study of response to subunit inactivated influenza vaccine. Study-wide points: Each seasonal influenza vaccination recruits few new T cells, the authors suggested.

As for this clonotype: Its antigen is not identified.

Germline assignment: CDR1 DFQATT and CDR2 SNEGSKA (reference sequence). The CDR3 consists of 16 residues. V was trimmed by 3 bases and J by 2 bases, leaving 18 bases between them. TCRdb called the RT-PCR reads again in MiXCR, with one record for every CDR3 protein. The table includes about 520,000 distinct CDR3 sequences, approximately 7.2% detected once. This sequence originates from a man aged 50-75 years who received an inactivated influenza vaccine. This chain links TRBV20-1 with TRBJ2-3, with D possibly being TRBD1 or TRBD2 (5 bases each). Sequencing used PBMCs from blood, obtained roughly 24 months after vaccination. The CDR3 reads CSARGVGPSTTDTQYF. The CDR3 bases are TGCAGTGCTAGGGGGGTCGGGCCCTCGACCACAGATACGCAGTATTTT.